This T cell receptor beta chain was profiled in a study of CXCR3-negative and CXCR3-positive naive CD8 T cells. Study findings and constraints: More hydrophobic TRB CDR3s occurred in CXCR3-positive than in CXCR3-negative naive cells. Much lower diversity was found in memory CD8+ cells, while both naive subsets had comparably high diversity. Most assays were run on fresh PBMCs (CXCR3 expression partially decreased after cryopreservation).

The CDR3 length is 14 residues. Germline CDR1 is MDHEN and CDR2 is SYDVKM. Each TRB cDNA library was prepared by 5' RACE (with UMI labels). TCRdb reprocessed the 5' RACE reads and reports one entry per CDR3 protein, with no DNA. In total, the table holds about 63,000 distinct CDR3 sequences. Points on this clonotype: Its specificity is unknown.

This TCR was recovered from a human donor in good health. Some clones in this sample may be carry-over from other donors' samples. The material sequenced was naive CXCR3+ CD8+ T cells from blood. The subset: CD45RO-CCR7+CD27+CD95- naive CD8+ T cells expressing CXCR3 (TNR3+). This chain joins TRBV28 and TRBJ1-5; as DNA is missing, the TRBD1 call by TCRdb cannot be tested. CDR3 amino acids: CASSPRTGFQPQHF.